The TCR beta chain under discussion was sequenced for a study of T cell responses to AZD1222 COVID-19 vaccine. This clone appeared a single time. Its antigen is still unknown. The table came from immunoSEQ multiplex PCR; TCRdb's copy has only in-frame clones and leaves some out. The sample includes hundreds of thousands of clones, roughly 91% of them seen just once. CDR1 LNHDA and CDR2 SQIVND come from the germline V gene (reference sequence). The CDR3 is 12 residues long. Germline trimming cut 9 bases from V and 8 bases from J; bases unmatched to any gene: 8. General study findings and limits: As reported, nearly half of all spike-specific TCRs target variant regions that are unmutated.

The receptor was isolated from an adult in good health. The sample in question was peripheral blood, obtained on day 0 of MenACWY control vaccination. The chain employs TRBV19 and TRBJ1-2, with 8 bases matching TRBD1. In DNA, the CDR3 is TGTGCCAGCCGGACAGGGTATGTCGGCTACACCTTC. Protein sequence: CASRTGYVGYTF.